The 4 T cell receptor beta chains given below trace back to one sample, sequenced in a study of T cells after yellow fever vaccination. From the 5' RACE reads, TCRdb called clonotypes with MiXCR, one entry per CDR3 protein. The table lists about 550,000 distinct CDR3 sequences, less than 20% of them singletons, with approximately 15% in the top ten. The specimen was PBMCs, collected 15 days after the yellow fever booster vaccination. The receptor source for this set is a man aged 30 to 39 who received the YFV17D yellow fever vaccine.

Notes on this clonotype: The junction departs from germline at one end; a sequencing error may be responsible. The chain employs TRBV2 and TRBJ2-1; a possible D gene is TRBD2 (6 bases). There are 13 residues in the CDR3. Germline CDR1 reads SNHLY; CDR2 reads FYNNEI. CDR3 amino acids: CASRDPPGDEQFF. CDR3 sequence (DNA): TGTGCCAGCAGGGACCCGCCGGGGGATGAGCAGTTCTTT.

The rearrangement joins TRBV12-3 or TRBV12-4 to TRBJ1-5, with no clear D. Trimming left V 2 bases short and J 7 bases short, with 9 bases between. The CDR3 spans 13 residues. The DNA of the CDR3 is TGTGCCAGCAGTTTAAGCTCGCAGCAGCCCCAGCATTTT. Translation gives CASSLSSQQPQHF.

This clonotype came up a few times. Here the CDR3 reads CSANRDSYEQYF. The CDR3 bases are TGCAGTGCTAACCGGGACTCCTACGAGCAGTACTTC. The rearrangement uses TRBV20-1 and TRBJ2-7; tentatively, D is TRBD2 (5 bases). Trimming cost V 4 bases and J 0 bases, with 7 bases left between them. Germline V gene data show CDR1 as DFQATT and CDR2 as SNEGSKA (reference sequence). The CDR3 length is 12 residues.

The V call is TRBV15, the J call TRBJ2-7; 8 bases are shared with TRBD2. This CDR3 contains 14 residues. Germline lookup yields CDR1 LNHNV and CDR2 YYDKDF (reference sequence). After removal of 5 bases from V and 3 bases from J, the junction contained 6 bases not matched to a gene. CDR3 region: CATSPGTRIYEQYF. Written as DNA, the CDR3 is TGTGCCACCAGCCCGGGGACTAGAATCTACGAGCAGTACTTC.